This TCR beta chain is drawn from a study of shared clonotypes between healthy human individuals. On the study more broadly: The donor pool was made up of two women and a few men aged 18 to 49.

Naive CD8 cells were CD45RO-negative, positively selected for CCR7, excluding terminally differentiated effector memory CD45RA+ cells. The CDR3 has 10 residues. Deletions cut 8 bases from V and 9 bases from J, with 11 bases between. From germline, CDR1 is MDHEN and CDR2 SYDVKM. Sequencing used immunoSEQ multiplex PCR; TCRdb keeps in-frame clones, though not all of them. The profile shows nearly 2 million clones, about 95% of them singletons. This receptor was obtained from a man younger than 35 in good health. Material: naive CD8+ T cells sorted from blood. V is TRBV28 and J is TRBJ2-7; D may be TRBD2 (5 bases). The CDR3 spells CASGGLGQYF. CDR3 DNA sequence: TGTGCCAGCGGAGGTCTCGGGCAGTACTTC.